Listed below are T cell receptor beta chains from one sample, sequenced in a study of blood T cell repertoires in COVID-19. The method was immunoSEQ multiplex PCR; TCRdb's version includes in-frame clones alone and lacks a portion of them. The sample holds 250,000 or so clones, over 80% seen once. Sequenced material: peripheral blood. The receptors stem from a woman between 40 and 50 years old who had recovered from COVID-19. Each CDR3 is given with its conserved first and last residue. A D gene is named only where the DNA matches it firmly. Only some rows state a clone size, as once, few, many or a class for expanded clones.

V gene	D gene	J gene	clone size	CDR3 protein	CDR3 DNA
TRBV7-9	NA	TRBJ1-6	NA	CASSLAAGLESPLHF	TGTGCCAGCAGCTTAGCTGCAGGGCTAGAATCACCCCTCCACTTT
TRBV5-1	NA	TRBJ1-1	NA	CASQGSALNTEAFF	TGCGCCAGCCAGGGGAGTGCCCTGAACACTGAAGCTTTCTTT
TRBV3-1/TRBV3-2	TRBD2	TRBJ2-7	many	CASSRLGLAGGYEQYF	TGTGCCAGCAGCCGCCTGGGACTAGCGGGGGGCTACGAGCAGTACTTC
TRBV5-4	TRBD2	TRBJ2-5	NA	CASSLGTSGGDQETQYF	TGTGCCAGCAGCCTTGGGACTAGCGGGGGAGATCAAGAGACCCAGTACTTC
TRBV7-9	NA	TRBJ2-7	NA	CASSPGDLYEQYF	TGTGCCAGCAGCCCAGGGGACCTCTACGAGCAGTACTTC
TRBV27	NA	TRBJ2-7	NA	CASSLQGFGDEQYF	TGTGCCAGCAGTTTACAGGGGTTCGGTGACGAGCAGTACTTC
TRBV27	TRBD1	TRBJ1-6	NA	CARLGTDNSPLHF	TGTGCCAGGCTCGGGACAGATAATTCACCCCTCCACTTT
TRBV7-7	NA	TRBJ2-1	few	CASSLARGSYNEQFF	TGTGCCAGCAGCTTAGCGCGGGGATCCTACAATGAGCAGTTCTTC
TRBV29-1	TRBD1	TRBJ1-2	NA	CSVEGGQGANYGYTF	TGCAGCGTTGAAGGCGGACAGGGGGCAAACTATGGCTACACCTTC
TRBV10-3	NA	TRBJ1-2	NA	CAISVETASNYGYTF	TGTGCCATCAGTGTCGAGACAGCCTCTAACTATGGCTACACCTTC
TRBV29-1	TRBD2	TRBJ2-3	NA	CSVGSGGGWDTQYF	TGCAGCGTTGGAAGCGGGGGGGGCTGGGATACGCAGTATTTT
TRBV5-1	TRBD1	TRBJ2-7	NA	CASSVTGVLGSDEQYF	TGCGCCAGCAGCGTAACAGGGGTCCTAGGTTCGGACGAGCAGTACTTC
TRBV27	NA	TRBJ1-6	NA	CASSPKGSYNSPLHF	TGTGCCAGCAGTCCAAAGGGGTCCTATAATTCACCCCTCCACTTT
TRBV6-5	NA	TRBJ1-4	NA	CASRGGPFVKLFF	TGTGCCAGCAGAGGAGGGCCGTTCGTAAAACTGTTTTTT
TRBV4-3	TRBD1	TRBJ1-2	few	CASSLRTGEAGGYTF	TGCGCCAGCAGCCTACGGACAGGAGAGGCGGGAGGCTACACCTTC
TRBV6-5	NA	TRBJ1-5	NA	CASTSRGNQPQHF	TGTGCCAGCACTTCTAGGGGGAATCAGCCCCAGCATTTT
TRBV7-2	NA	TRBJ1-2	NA	CASSLAQAAWGYTF	TGTGCCAGCAGCTTAGCACAGGCGGCCTGGGGCTACACCTTC
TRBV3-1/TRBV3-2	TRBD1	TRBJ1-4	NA	CASSQATGGWSNEKLFF	TGTGCCAGCAGCCAAGCGACAGGGGGCTGGTCTAATGAAAAACTGTTTTTT
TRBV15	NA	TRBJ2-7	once	CATSRDRYTANTYEQYF	TGTGCCACCAGCAGAGATCGTTACACAGCCAATACCTACGAGCAGTACTTC
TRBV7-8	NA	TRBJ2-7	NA	CASNLGAPYEQYF	TGTGCCAGCAACTTAGGGGCTCCCTACGAGCAGTACTTC
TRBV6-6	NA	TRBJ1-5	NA	CASSHTGLRHF	TGTGCCAGCAGTCATACAGGGCTAAGGCATTTT
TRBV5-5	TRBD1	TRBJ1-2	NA	CASTVATGGTKYGYTF	TGTGCCAGCACCGTTGCGACAGGGGGTACCAAGTATGGCTACACCTTC
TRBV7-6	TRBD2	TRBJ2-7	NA	CASSLVPGGPGEQYF	TGTGCCAGCAGCTTAGTTCCGGGAGGGCCGGGCGAGCAGTACTTC
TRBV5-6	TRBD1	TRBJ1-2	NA	CASSRDRGLNYGYTF	TGTGCCAGCAGCCGGGACAGGGGGCTGAACTATGGCTACACCTTC
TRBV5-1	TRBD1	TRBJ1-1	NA	CASSPRGQGATEAFF	TGCGCCAGCAGCCCAAGGGGACAGGGGGCGACCGAAGCTTTCTTT
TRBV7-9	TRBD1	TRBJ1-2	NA	CASSQGQGQFYGYTF	TGTGCCAGCAGCCAGGGACAGGGGCAATTCTATGGCTACACCTTC
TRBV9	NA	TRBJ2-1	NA	CASSVLGGRLGNEQFF	TGTGCCAGCAGCGTGTTGGGGGGGCGCTTAGGCAATGAGCAGTTCTTC
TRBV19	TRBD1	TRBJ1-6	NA	CASRDRAGYNSPLHF	TGTGCCAGTAGAGACAGGGCAGGGTATAATTCACCCCTCCACTTT
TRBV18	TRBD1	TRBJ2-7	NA	CASSPSGQGTEQYF	TGTGCCAGCTCACCAAGCGGACAGGGGACCGAGCAGTACTTC
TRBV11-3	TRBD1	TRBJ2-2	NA	CASSQDRTNTGELFF	TGTGCCAGCAGCCAGGACAGGACGAACACCGGGGAGCTGTTTTTT
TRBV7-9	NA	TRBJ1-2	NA	CASRTPPHYGYTF	TGTGCCAGCAGGACACCGCCCCACTATGGCTACACCTTC
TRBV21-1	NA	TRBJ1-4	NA	CASSREGQGHPGEKLFF	TGTGCCAGCAGCAGAGAGGGACAGGGCCACCCCGGGGAAAAACTGTTTTTT
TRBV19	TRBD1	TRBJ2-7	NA	CASSINRGRYEQYF	TGTGCCAGTAGTATAAACAGGGGGCGGTACGAGCAGTACTTC
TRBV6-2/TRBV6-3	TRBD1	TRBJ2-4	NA	CASSQDDRGNHRNIQYF	TGTGCCAGCAGTCAAGATGACAGGGGGAATCATAGAAACATTCAGTACTTC
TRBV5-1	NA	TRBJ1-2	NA	CASSFLELDRANGYTF	TGCGCCAGCAGCTTCCTCGAACTGGACAGAGCAAATGGCTACACCTTC
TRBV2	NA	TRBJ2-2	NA	CASSERGPGELFF	TGTGCCAGCAGTGAAAGGGGTCCCGGGGAGCTGTTTTTT
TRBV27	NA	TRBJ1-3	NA	CASSQQVRFSGNTIYF	TGTGCCAGCAGTCAACAGGTAAGGTTCTCTGGAAACACCATATATTTT
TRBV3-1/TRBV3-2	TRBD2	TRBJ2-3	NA	CASSQRSGGAPDTQYF	TGTGCCAGCAGCCAAAGAAGCGGGGGGGCACCAGATACGCAGTATTTT
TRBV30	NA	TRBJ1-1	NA	CAWSSGSDLEAFF	TGTGCCTGGAGCTCCGGGTCAGACCTTGAAGCTTTCTTT
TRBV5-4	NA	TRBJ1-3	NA	CASSLVGISGNTIYF	TGTGCCAGCAGCTTGGTCGGGATTTCTGGAAACACCATATATTTT
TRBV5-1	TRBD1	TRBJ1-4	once	CASSLAGGQGAPTREKLFF	TGCGCCAGCAGCTTGGCCGGTGGGCAGGGGGCGCCGACAAGAGAAAAACTGTTTTTT
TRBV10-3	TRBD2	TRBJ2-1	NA	CAIRTSGDYNEQFF	TGTGCCATTCGGACTAGCGGGGACTACAATGAGCAGTTCTTC
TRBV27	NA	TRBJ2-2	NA	CASSLWRSTGELFF	TGTGCCAGCAGTTTATGGAGGAGCACCGGGGAGCTGTTTTTT
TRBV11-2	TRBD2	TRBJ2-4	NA	CASSLGLGTSGGRLAKNIQYF	TGTGCCAGCAGTTTAGGCCTCGGGACTAGCGGGGGGAGGCTAGCCAAAAACATTCAGTACTTC
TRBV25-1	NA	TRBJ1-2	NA	CASSESDRPNYGYTF	TGTGCCAGCAGTGAGTCAGACAGGCCCAACTATGGCTACACCTTC
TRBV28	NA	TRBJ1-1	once	CASTFGGTNTEAFF	TGTGCCAGCACCTTTGGGGGGACGAACACTGAAGCTTTCTTT
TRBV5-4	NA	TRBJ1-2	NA	CASSPLEVGEGNYGYTF	TGTGCCAGCAGCCCCTTAGAGGTCGGGGAGGGGAACTATGGCTACACCTTC